These 21 T cell receptor beta chains originate from one sample sequenced in a study of shared clonotypes between healthy human individuals. Sequencing used immunoSEQ multiplex PCR; TCRdb keeps in-frame clones, though not all of them. The sample shows some 700,000 clones, around 91% of them seen only once. Specimen: memory CD8+ T cells from PBMCs. Indicated subset: CD45RO+ cells pooled with CCR7-negative TemRA cells. The source of these receptors is a man between 18 and 29 years old in good health. Some clones in this sample may be carry-over from other donors' samples.

The V call is TRBV7-9, the J call TRBJ2-7, with D possibly TRBD2 on 5 matching bases. Trimming took 1 base from V and 6 from J, leaving 7 bases between them. The CDR3 consists of 12 residues. Germline V gives CDR1 SEHNR, CDR2 FQNEAQ (reference sequence). In DNA form, the CDR3 reads TGTGCCAGCAGCTTAGGGAGGCTCGAGCAGTACTTC. Its protein product is CASSLGRLEQYF.

The chain has TRBV6-6 and TRBJ2-3; weak D call: TRBD1 (5 bases). V was pared by 6 bases and J by 2 bases, with 18 bases between. Germline CDR1 reads MNHNY; CDR2 reads SVGAGI (reference sequence). There are 16 residues in the CDR3. The CDR3 spells CASSLVGARVTDTQYF. The CDR3 region has the DNA TGTGCCAGCAGCCTAGTCGGCGCCAGGGTCACAGATACGCAGTATTTT.

The J gene is TRBJ1-2, the V gene TRBV27, with D maybe TRBD1 (5 bases). CDR1 is MNHEY, CDR2 SMNVEV, per germline (reference sequence). CDR3 size: 14 residues. V gave up 0 bases and J gave up 8 bases, with 13 bases separating them. DNA for the CDR3: TGTGCCAGCAGTTTATCGGTAGAGGGGCGCGGCTACACCTTC. It codes for CASSLSVEGRGYTF.

The V gene is TRBV9, the J gene TRBJ1-2, with D hard to call. The CDR3 loop spans 14 amino acids. Germline V gene data show CDR1 as SGDLS and CDR2 as YYNGEE. V lost 0 bases and J lost 1, with 7 bases in between. In DNA form, the CDR3 reads TGTGCCAGCAGCGTAGCCGCGGGTAACTATGGCTACACCTTC. Protein sequence: CASSVAAGNYGYTF.

CDR3 sequence reads: CASSREVDGRAFF. The CDR3 DNA follows: TGTGCCAGCAGCCGGGAGGTCGATGGACGGGCTTTCTTT. The chain combines TRBV7-9 with TRBJ1-1, with D uncertain. V lost 5 bases to trimming and J lost 11 bases, with 18 bases between them. This CDR3 region has 13 residues. CDR1 is SEHNR and CDR2 is FQNEAQ in the germline V gene (reference sequence).

V is TRBV29-1 and J is TRBJ1-4; D perhaps matches TRBD1 (6 bases). The CDR3 totals 12 residues. The germline V and J ends were trimmed by 3 bases and 13 bases, with 15 bases remaining between them. CDR1 and CDR2 from the germline V gene are SQVTM and ANQGSEA. CDR3 DNA: TGCAGCGTTGACAGGGGATTCGACGGACTGTTTTTT. Amino acid sequence: CSVDRGFDGLFF.

This clone was seen a single time. The V gene is TRBV11-1, the J gene TRBJ2-1, with 7 bases fitting TRBD2. V shed 2 bases and J 8 bases; nucleotides not matched to a gene: 9. Germline V gene lookup returns CDR1 SGHAT and CDR2 FQDESV (reference sequence). This CDR3 has 15 amino acids. The CDR3, as DNA: TGTGCCAGCAGCTTAAGGACTAGATCTTTCTATGAGCAGTTCTTC. Encoded protein: CASSLRTRSFYEQFF.

The CDR3 DNA reads TGTGCCAGCAGCCCGAGGTCACGGCCTACCGCAGCGAACACTGAAGCTTTCTTT. Its translation is CASSPRSRPTAANTEAFF. The chain combines TRBV5-5 with TRBJ1-1; D is ambiguous. V shed 4 bases and J shed 1 base, with 23 bases lying between them. This CDR3 is 18 amino acids long. Germline V gives CDR1 SGHKS, CDR2 YYEKEE (reference sequence).

The chain has TRBV10-3 and TRBJ2-7; D is ambiguous. The CDR3 runs to 12 residues. Germline V lookup: CDR1 ENHRY, CDR2 SYGVKD. V lost 8 bases to trimming and J lost 2 bases, with 10 bases between them. The CDR3 nucleotides read TGTGCCATCGGACCGGGCCCCTACGAGCAGTACTTC. This encodes CAIGPGPYEQYF.

V and J are TRBV5-1 and TRBJ2-1; D remains unclear. The CDR3 is 13 residues long. CDR1 is SGHRS and CDR2 is YFSETQ in the germline V gene. V was cut by 0 bases and J by 8 bases, with 9 bases left in between. CDR3 sequence: CASSLVSADEQFF. The DNA for the CDR3 is TGCGCCAGCAGCTTGGTTTCAGCCGATGAGCAGTTCTTC.

With respect to this clone: The sample contains more than one DNA sequence encoding this CDR3. CDR3 bases: TGTGCCAGCAGCTCACTAGGGACAGATACGCAGTATTTT. Its translation is CASSSLGTDTQYF. The chain combines TRBV7-9 with TRBJ2-3; weak D call: TRBD2 (5 bases). This CDR3 is 13 amino acids long. Germline values: CDR1 SEHNR, CDR2 FQNEAQ (reference sequence). Trimming stripped 4 bases from V and 3 bases from J, with 8 bases between.

This clone has only one observation. The rearrangement joins TRBV11-2 to TRBJ1-3; D remains ambiguous. The CDR3 loop spans 14 amino acids. V gave up 6 bases and J gave up 4 bases, with 13 bases separating them. Germline V gene sequence: CDR1 SGHAT, CDR2 FQNNGV. The CDR3 reads CASRLKGSGNTIYF. The CDR3 nucleotides are TGTGCCAGCAGGTTAAAGGGTTCCGGAAACACCATATATTTT.

Regarding this clone: This specimen includes other DNA sequences encoding the same CDR3. V usage is TRBV27 and J usage is TRBJ1-5; D is ambiguous. The CDR3 consists of 14 residues. Germline CDR1 is MNHEY and CDR2 is SMNVEV (reference sequence). Trimming removed 2 bases from V and 0 bases from J, with 5 bases in between. CDR3 residues: CASSLIGSNQPQHF. The CDR3 nucleotides read TGTGCCAGCAGTTTAATCGGTAGCAATCAGCCCCAGCATTTT.

The chain uses TRBV13 and TRBJ1-1; 8 nucleotides match TRBD1. The CDR3 contains 15 residues. Germline V CDR1 and CDR2: PRHDT, FYEKMQ (reference sequence). V shed 1 base and J 3 bases; nucleotides not matched to a gene: 4. CDR3 bases: TGTGCCAGCAGCTTAGTTCAGGGGGCCGACACTGAAGCTTTCTTT. Amino acids: CASSLVQGADTEAFF.

V is TRBV11-2 and J is TRBJ2-7, with D perhaps TRBD2 (6 bases). The germline CDR1 and CDR2 sequences are SGHAT and FQNNGV. This CDR3 is built from 17 residues. V dropped 2 bases and J dropped 1 base, with 18 bases sitting between them. CDR3 bases: TGTGCCAGCAGCTTAACTGCGGCGGGATTGAGGTCCTACGAGCAGTACTTC. Amino acid sequence: CASSLTAAGLRSYEQYF.

The rearrangement uses TRBV14 and TRBJ1-4; a possible D gene is TRBD1 (5 bases). This CDR3 is 18 amino acids long. V lost 1 base, J lost 4 bases, and 19 bases lay in between. Germline V gene data show CDR1 as SGHDN and CDR2 as FVKESK. CDR3 loop: CASSQVRVNRDLNEKLFF. The CDR3 region has the DNA TGTGCCAGCAGCCAAGTCAGGGTTAACCGGGACCTTAATGAAAAACTGTTTTTT.

The chain uses TRBV27 and TRBJ2-3; perhaps TRBD2 as D (5 bases). Germline loops: CDR1 MNHEY, CDR2 SMNVEV (reference sequence). The CDR3 totals 16 residues. V lost 5 bases to trimming and J lost 4 bases, with 19 bases between them. This CDR3 reads CASSPSWGERADTQYF. The CDR3 coding sequence is TGTGCCAGCAGTCCATCCTGGGGAGAGAGGGCAGATACGCAGTATTTT.

The J gene is TRBJ2-7, the V gene TRBV10-1, with D possibly TRBD1 on 5 matching bases. This CDR3 spans 14 amino acids. Between the trimmed V and J ends, which lost 2 bases and 0 bases, there was a span of 8 bases. Germline V CDR1 and CDR2: WNHNN, SYGVQD (reference sequence). The CDR3 sequence is CASSEGAGSYEQYF. In nucleotides, the CDR3 is TGCGCCAGCAGTGAGGGGGCCGGCTCCTACGAGCAGTACTTC.

The chain employs TRBV7-9 and TRBJ1-1, with D tentatively TRBD1 (5 bases). The CDR3 spans 15 residues. The germline V gene has CDR1 SEHNR and CDR2 FQNEAQ (reference sequence). V was trimmed by 4 bases and J by 4 bases, leaving 16 bases between them. The chain's CDR3 is CASSSAPRGSTEAFF. DNA for the CDR3: TGTGCCAGCAGCTCAGCCCCGCGGGGCAGCACTGAAGCTTTCTTT.

The V and J genes are TRBV7-2 and TRBJ2-1, with 10 bases that match TRBD2. Trimming at V came to 1 base and at J to 7 bases, leaving 7 bases not matched to a gene. The CDR3 has 16 amino acids. The germline CDR1 and CDR2 sequences are SGHTA and FQGNSA. CDR3 amino acids: CASSLVGLAGGNEQFF. The CDR3 DNA sequence: TGTGCCAGCAGCTTAGTGGGATTAGCGGGAGGTAATGAGCAGTTCTTC.

This sequence joins TRBV28 and TRBJ2-7, with 8 bases matching TRBD2. Trimming took 7 bases from V and 2 from J; bases not matched to a gene: 10. The CDR3 is made up of 15 amino acids. Per germline, CDR1 MDHEN and CDR2 SYDVKM. The CDR3 bases are TGTGCCAGCACCTTCGGACTAGCCCTCCCCTACGAGCAGTACTTC. This codes for CASTFGLALPYEQYF.